This TCR beta chain is from a study of T cells in Graves' hyperthyroidism and ophthalmopathy. Exclusion criteria comprised uncontrolled infection, other autoimmune disease, pregnancy or lactation. Orbital computed tomography and thyroid ultrasound, together with serum TRAb and thyroxine and clinical symptoms, were used for diagnoses. It was approximately 9.7 ml of fresh peripheral blood that supplied the PBMCs. The TCR beta CDR3 regions underwent amplification using RNA transcripts as the source. Primed by the HTBI set, a first-round RT-PCR was run on the TCR CDR3. TCRdb fed the multiplex PCR reads into MiXCR, producing one record per CDR3 protein. Of more than 300,000 distinct CDR3 sequences listed, around a sixth are singletons. General study results and limits: Ophthalmopathy stood apart from stable hyperthyroidism in a 13 V-J model.

Comments on this clonotype: Antigen unknown.

From germline, CDR1 is MNHEY and CDR2 SMNVEV (reference sequence). V trimming: 9 bases; J trimming: 6 bases; junction bases outside the gene matches: 7. The CDR3 loop spans 14 amino acids. This TCR was recovered from a man aged 18 to 29 with Graves' ophthalmopathy. Material for sequencing was blood. The J gene is TRBJ2-2, the V gene TRBV27; 10 nucleotides agree with TRBD2. In DNA form, the CDR3 reads TGTGCCAGTAAGCGGGGGGGGCTCGCCGGGGAGCTGTTTTTT. Translation gives CASKRGGLAGELFF.